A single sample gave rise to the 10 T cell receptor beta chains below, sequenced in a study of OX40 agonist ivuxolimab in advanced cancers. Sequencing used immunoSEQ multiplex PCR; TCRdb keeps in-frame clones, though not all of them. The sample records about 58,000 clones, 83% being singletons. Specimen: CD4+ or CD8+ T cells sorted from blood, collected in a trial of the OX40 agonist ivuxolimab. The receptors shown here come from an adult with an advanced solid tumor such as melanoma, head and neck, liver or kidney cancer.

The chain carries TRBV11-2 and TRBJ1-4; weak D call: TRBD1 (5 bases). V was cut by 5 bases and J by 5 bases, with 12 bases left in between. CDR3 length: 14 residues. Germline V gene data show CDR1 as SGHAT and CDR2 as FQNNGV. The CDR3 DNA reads TGTGCCAGCAGCCCCGGACACGGGAATGAAAAACTGTTTTTT. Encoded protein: CASSPGHGNEKLFF. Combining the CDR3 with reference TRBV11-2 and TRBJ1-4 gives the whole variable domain EAGVAQSPRYKIIEKRQSVAFWCNPISGHATLYWYQQILGQGPKLLIQFQNNGVVDDSQLPKDRFSAERLKGVDSTLKIQPAKLEDSAVYLCASSPGHGNEKLFFGSGTQLSVL.

The DNA of the CDR3 is TGTGCCAGCAGTGAAGCAGGGGGTTGGGGGGGATCCTCTGGAAACACCATATATTTT. Amino acids: CASSEAGGWGGSSGNTIYF. V and J are TRBV2 and TRBJ1-3, with a tentative D call TRBD1 (6 bases). Trimming stripped 0 bases from V and 0 bases from J, with 18 bases between. The CDR3 is 19 amino acids. The V gene's germline CDR1 is SNHLY and CDR2 FYNNEI.

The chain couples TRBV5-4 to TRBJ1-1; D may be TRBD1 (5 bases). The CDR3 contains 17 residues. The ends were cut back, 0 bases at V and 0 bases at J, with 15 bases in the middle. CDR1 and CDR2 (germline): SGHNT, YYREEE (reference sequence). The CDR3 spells CASSLEGRLQLNTEAFF. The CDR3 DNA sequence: TGTGCCAGCAGCTTGGAGGGGCGACTACAATTGAACACTGAAGCTTTCTTT.

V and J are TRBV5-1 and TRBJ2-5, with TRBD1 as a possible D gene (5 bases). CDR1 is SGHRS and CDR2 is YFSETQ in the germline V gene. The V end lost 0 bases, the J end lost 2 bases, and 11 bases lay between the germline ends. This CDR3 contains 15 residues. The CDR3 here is CASSLAGRVQETQYF. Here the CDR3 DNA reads TGCGCCAGCAGCTTGGCCGGCAGGGTACAAGAGACCCAGTACTTC.

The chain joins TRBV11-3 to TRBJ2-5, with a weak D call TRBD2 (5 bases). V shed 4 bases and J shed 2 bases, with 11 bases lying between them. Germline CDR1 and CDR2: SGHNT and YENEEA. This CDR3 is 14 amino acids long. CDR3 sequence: CASSWSSDQETQYF. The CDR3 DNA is TGTGCCAGCAGCTGGAGTAGCGATCAAGAGACCCAGTACTTC.

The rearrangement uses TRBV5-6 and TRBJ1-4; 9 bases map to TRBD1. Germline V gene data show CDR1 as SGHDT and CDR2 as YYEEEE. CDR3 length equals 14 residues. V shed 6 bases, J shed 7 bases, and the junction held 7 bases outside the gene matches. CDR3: CASNPTGGVEKLFF. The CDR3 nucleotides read TGTGCCAGCAACCCGACAGGGGGAGTTGAAAAACTGTTTTTT.

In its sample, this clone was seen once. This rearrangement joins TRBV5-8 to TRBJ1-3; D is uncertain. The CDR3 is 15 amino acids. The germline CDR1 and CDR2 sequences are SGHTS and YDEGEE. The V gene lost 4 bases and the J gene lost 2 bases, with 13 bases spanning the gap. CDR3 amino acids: CASSPLGRTGNTIYF. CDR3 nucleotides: TGTGCCAGCAGCCCCCTTGGGAGGACTGGAAACACCATATATTTT.

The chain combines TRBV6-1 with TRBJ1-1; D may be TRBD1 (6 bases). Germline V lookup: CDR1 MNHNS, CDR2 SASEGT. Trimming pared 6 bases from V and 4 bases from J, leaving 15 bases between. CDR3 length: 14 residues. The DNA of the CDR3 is TGTGCCAGCAGGCCGGACAGCCGCGGCACTGAAGCTTTCTTT. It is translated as CASRPDSRGTEAFF.

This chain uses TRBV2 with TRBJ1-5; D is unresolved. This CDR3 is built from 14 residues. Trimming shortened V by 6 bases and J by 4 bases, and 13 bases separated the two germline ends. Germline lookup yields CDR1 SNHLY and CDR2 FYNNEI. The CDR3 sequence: CASSVNPSNQPQHF. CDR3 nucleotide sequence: TGTGCCAGCAGCGTCAATCCCTCTAATCAGCCCCAGCATTTT. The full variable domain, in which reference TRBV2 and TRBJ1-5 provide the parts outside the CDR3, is EPEVTQTPSHQVTQMGQEVILRCVPISNHLYFYWYRQILGQKVEFLVSFYNNEISEKSEIFDDQFSVERPDGSNFTLKIRSTKLEDSAMYFCASSVNPSNQPQHFGDGTRLSIL.

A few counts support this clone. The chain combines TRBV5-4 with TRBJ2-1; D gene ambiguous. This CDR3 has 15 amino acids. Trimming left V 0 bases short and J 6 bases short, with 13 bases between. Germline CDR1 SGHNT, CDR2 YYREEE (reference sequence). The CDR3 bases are TGTGCCAGCAGCTTGGCTAGGATGGCCGGCAATGAGCAGTTCTTC. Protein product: CASSLARMAGNEQFF.